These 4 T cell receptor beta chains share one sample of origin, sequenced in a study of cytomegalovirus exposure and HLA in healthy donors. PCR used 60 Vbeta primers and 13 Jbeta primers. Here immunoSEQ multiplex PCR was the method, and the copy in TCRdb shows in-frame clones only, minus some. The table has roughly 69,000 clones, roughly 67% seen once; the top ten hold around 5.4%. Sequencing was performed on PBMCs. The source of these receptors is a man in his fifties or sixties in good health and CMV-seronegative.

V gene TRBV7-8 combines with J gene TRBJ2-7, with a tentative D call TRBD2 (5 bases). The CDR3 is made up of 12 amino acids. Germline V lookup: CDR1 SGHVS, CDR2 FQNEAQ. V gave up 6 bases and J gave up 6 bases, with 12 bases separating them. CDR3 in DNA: TGTGCCAGCAGTTGGGCCCGGGGCGAGCAGTACTTC. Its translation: CASSWARGEQYF. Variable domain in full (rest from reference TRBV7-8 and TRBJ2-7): GAGVSQSPRYKVAKRGQDVALRCDPISGHVSLFWYQQALGQGPEFLTYFQNEAQLDKSGLPSDRFFAERPEGSVSTLKIQRTQQEDSAVYLCASSWARGEQYFGPGTRLTVT.

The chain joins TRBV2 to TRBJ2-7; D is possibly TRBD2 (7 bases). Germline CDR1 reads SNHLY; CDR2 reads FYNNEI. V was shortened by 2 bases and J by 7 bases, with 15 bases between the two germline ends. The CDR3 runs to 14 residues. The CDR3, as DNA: TGTGCCAGCAGTGAAAGGGGGGGGCGGATTGAGCAGTACTTC. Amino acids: CASSERGGRIEQYF.

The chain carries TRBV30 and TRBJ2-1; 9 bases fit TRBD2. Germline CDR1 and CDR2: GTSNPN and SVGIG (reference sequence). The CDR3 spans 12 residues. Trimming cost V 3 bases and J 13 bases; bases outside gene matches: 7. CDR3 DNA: TGTGCCTGGAGGGGCGGGGGGGCCGATCAGTTCTTC. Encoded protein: CAWRGGGADQFF.

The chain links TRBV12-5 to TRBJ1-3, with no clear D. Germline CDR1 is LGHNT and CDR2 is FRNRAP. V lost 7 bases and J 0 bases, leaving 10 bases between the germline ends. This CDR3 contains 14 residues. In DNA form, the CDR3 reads TGTGCTAGTGCCCTGGGAGGCTCTGGAAACACCATATATTTT. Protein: CASALGGSGNTIYF.